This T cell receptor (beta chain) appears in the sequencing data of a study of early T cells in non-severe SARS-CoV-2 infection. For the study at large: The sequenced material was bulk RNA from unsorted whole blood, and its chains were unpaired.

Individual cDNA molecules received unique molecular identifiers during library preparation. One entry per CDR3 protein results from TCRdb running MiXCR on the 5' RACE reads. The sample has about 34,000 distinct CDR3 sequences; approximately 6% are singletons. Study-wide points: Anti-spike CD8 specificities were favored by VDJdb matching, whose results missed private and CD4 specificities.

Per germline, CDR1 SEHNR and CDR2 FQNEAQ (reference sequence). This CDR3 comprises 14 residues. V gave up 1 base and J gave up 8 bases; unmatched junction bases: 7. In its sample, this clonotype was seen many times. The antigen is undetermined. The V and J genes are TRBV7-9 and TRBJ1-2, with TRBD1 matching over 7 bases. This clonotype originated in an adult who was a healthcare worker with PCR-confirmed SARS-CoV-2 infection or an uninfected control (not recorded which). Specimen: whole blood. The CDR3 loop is CASSLGDSFEGYTF. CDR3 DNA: TGTGCCAGCAGCTTAGGGGACAGCTTTGAGGGCTACACCTTC.